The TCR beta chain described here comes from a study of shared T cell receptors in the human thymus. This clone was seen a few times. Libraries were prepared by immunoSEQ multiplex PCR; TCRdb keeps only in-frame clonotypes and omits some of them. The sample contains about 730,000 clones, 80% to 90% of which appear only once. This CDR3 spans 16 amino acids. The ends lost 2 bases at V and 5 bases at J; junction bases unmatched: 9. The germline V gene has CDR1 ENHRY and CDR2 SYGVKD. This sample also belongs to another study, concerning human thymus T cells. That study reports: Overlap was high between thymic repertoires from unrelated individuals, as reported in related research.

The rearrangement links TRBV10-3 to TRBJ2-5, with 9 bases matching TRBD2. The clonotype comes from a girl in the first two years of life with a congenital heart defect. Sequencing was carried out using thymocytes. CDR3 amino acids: CAISELAGPFRETQYF. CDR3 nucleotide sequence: TGTGCCATCAGTGAGCTAGCGGGGCCGTTCCGGGAGACCCAGTACTTC.